This T cell receptor (beta chain) was sequenced for a study of shared clonotypes between healthy human individuals. Turning to the study itself: In total, the donors were two women and a few men aged 18 to 49.

CD45RO+ cells went into CD8 memory alongside CCR7-negative CD45RA+ TemRA cells. The CDR3 consists of 16 residues. V trimming: 4 bases; J trimming: 0 bases; junction bases outside the gene matches: 6. CDR1 is MNHNS, CDR2 SASEGT, per germline. The assay was carried out at the deep level. Clones were read by immunoSEQ multiplex PCR, and TCRdb kept only the in-frame ones, dropping some. In the table there are roughly 720,000 clones, around 90% of which are singletons. As concerns this clone: What it binds is not known.

Study observations and caveats: Among the subsets, naive ones generally showed larger estimated richness than memory ones.

The chain carries TRBV6-1 and TRBJ2-1; 7 bases agree with TRBD2. Source material: memory CD8+ T cells from PBMCs. Subset specified: CD45RO+ cells pooled with CCR7-negative TemRA cells. The sequence was collected from a man younger than 35 in good health. Some clones in this sample may be carry-over from other donors' samples. In DNA, the CDR3 is TGTGCCAGCAGTGCATCTAGCGGTAGCTCCTACAATGAGCAGTTCTTC. Protein product: CASSASSGSSYNEQFF.